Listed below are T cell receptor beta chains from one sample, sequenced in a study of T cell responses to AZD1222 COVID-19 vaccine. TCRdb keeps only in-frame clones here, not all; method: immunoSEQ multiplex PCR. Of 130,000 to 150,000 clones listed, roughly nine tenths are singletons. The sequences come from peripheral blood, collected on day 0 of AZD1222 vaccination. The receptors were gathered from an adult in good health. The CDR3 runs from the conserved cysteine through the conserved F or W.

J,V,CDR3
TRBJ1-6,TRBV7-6,CASSPVGKGNSPLHF
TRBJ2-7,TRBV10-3,CAISDLSAGSYEQYF
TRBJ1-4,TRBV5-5,CASSLGANEKLFF
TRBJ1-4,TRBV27,CASSPGMGWDEKLFF
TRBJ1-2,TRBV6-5,CASSYSLDGRGYTF
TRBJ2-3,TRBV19,CASSKSSPDTQYF
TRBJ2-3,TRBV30,CAWSVGPDTQYF
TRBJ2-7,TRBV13,CASSFGGREQYF
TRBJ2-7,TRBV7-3,CASSLRSGADYEQYF
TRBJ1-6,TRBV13,CASRNGANSPLHF
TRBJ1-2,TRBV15,CATSREPGGNGYTF
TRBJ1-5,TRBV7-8,CASTKGQGGQPQHF
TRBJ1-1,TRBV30,CAWSVTERAEAFF
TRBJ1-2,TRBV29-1,CSVPNDRVEGYTF
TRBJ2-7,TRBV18,CASSPVDRGEQYF
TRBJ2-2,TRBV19,CASSINTGELFF
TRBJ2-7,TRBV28,CASSPPGGYEQYF
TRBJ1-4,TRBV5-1,CASSRTGIEKLFF
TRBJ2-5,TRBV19,CASSPNGDGTQYF
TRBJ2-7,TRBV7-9,CASSIRNTGLAGVYEQYF
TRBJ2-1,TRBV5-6,CASRISYNEQFF
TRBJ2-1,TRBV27,CASSPQTGFSEQFF
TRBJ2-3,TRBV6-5,CASSYGGYPTDTQYF
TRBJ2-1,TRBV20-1,CSAGRGNEQFF
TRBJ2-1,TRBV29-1,CSAPKYSSGAGNEQFF
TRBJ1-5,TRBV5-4,CASSLGGASQPQHF
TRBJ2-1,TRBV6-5,CASRGASYNEQFF
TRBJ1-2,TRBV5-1,CASSTGQGDRGYTF
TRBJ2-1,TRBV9,CASSETGTSNEQFF
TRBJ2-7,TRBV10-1,CASIIRTGLAGTYEQYF
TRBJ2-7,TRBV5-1,CASSLEGTAPSYEQYF
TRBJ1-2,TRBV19,CASSRTGDLSYGYTF
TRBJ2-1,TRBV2,CASRLGYNEQFF
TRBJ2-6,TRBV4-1,CASSHPSGRAVSGANVLTF
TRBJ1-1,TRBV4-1,CASSHPRQGKGTEAFF
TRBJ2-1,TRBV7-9,CASIPEEGTRYNEQFF
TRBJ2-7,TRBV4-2,CASSQDTSGSYEQYF
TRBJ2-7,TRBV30,CAWSVGDFYEQYF
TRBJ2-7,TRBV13,CASSLAGMLYEQYF
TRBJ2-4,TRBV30,CAWEGLAKNIQYF
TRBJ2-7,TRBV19,CASSISWASEQYF
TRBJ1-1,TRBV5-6,CASSFGRRDTEAFF
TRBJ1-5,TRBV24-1,CATSDSAGRSNQPQHF
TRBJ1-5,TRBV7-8,CASSPAGLQPQHF